In this sample, the clone carrying this T cell receptor beta chain turned up a few times. The antigen is not known. The entry originates in a study of early T cells in non-severe SARS-CoV-2 infection. Study background: Chains stayed unpaired after sequencing of bulk RNA from unsorted whole blood. Study findings and constraints: VDJdb matches were skewed toward anti-spike CD8 T cell responses.

Unique molecular identifiers were added to individual cDNA molecules. TCRdb fed the 5' RACE reads into MiXCR, producing one record per CDR3 protein. This table holds tens of thousands of distinct CDR3 sequences, 20% to 25% found once. This CDR3 has 14 amino acids. V was trimmed by 6 bases and J by 4 bases, leaving 15 bases between them. This receptor was obtained from an adult who was a healthcare worker with PCR-confirmed SARS-CoV-2 infection or an uninfected control (not recorded which). V and J are TRBV12-3 or TRBV12-4 and TRBJ1-2; D remains unclear. The sample consisted of whole blood, taken at baseline. This chain's CDR3 is CASRNGEAGYGYTF. The CDR3 DNA reads TGTGCCAGCAGAAATGGGGAGGCAGGCTATGGCTACACCTTC.